The source of this T cell receptor beta chain is a study of blood T cell repertoires in COVID-19. As for the study in general: The United States, Italy and Spain were the sources of the acute and convalescent COVID-19 samples. Sources were T cells, B-cell-depleted T cells, or PBMCs; the material itself was cDNA or gDNA.

The data were produced by immunoSEQ multiplex PCR, yet TCRdb's version contains in-frame clones alone and is incomplete. The table shows about 260,000 clones, with over 75% occurring only once. The CDR3 runs 14 residues. Trimming removed 4 bases from V and 6 bases from J, with 16 bases in between. Germline lookup yields CDR1 SGHTA and CDR2 FQGNSA. V gene TRBV7-2 combines with J gene TRBJ2-7; a possible D gene is TRBD2 (5 bases). Sample: peripheral blood. The sequence was collected from a human donor in a cohort sampled during active COVID-19. CDR3 amino acids: CASSSTPLAREQYF. The CDR3 DNA reads as TGTGCCAGCAGCTCCACACCCCTAGCACGCGAGCAGTACTTC. Full variable domain (missing parts from reference TRBV7-2 and TRBJ2-7): GAGVSQSPSNKVTEKGKDVELRCDPISGHTALYWYRQSLGQGLEFLIYFQGNSAPDKSGLPSDRFSAERTGGSVSTLTIQRTQQEDSAVYLCASSSTPLAREQYFGPGTRLTVT.